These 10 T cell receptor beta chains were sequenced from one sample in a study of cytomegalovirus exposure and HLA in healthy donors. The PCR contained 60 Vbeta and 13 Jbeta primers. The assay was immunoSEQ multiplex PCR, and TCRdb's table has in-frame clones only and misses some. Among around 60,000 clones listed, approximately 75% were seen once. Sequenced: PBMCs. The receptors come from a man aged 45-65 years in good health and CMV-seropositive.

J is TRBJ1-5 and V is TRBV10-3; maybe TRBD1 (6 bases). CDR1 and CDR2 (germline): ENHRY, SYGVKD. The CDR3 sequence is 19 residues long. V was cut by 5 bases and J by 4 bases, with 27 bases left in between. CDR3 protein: CAISPSGGSGASPNQPQHF. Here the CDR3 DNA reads TGTGCCATCAGTCCTTCGGGGGGGTCGGGGGCCAGCCCAAATCAGCCCCAGCATTTT.

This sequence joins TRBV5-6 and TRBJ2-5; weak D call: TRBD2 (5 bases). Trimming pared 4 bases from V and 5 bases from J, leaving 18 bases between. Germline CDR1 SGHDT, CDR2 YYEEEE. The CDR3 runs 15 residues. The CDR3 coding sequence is TGTGCCAGCAGCCCCCCTACCGGGGTAAAGGAGACCCAGTACTTC. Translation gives CASSPPTGVKETQYF.

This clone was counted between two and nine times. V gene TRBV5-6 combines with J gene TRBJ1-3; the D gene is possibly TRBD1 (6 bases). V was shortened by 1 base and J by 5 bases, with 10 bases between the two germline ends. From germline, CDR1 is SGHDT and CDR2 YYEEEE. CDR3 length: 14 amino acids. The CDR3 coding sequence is TGTGCCAGCAGCTTGCAGGGGCCGCGAAACACCATATATTTT. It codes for CASSLQGPRNTIYF.

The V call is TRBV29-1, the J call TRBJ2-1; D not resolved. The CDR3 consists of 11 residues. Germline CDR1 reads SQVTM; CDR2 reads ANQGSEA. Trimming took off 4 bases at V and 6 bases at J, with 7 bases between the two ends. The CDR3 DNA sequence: TGCAGCGTTGTGGCGGTCAATGAGCAGTTCTTC. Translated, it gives CSVVAVNEQFF.

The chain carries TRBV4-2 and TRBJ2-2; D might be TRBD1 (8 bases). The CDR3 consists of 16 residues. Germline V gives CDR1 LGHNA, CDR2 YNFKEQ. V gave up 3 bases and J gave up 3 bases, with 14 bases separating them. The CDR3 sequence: CASSHTAGQDTGELFF. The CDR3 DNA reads TGTGCCAGCAGCCATACAGCGGGACAGGACACCGGGGAGCTGTTTTTT.

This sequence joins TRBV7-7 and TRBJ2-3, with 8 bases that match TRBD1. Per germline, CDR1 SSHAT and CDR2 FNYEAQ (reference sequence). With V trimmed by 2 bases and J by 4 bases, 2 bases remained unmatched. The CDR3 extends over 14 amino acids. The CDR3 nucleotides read TGTGCCAGCAGCTTAAGGACAGGGCCAGATACGCAGTATTTT. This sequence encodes CASSLRTGPDTQYF.

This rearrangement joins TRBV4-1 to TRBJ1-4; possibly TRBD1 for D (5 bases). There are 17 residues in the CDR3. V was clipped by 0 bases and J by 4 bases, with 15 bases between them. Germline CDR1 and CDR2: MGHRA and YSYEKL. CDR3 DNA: TGCGCCAGCAGCCAAGATTGGGGAGGGGCTAATAATGAAAAACTGTTTTTT. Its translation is CASSQDWGGANNEKLFF.

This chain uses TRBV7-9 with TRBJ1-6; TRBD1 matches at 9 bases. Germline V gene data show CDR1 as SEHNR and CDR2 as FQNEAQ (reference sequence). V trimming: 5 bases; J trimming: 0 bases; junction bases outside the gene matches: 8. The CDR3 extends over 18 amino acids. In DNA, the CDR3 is TGTGCCAGCAGCCCGGGGACAGGGACTAGCTCCTATAATTCACCCCTCCACTTT. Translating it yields CASSPGTGTSSYNSPLHF.

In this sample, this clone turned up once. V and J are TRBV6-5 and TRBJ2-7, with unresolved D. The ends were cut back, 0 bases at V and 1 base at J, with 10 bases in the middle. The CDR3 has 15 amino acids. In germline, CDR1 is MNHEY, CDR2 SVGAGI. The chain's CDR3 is CASSYSIQASYEQYF. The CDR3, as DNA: TGTGCCAGCAGTTACTCGATTCAGGCTTCCTACGAGCAGTACTTC.

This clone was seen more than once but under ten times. CDR3 sequence: CAWRDWGHGTEKLFF. DNA of the CDR3: TGTGCCTGGAGAGACTGGGGACACGGGACAGAAAAACTGTTTTTT. The gene calls are TRBV30 and TRBJ1-4; TRBD1 is a possible D gene (6 bases). This CDR3 has 15 residues. Trimming removed 3 bases at V and 8 bases at J, with 19 bases between. Germline V CDR1 and CDR2: GTSNPN, SVGIG (reference sequence).